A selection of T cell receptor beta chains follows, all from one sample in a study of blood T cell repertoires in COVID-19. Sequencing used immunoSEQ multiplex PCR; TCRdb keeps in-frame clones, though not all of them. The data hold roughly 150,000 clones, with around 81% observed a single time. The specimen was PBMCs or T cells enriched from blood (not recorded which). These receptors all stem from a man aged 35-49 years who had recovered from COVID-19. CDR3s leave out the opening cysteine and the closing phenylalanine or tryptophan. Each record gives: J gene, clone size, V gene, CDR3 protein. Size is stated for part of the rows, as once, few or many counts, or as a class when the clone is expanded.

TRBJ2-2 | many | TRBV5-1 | ASSLVGGTGELF
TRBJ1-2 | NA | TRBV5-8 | ASSLGPSRQRLYGYT
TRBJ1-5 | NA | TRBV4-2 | ASSQDWDNYQPQH
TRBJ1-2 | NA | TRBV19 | ASSISQNYGYT
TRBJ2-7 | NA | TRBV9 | ASSVDAGGPDEQY
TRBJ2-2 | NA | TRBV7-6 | ASAPAGGPGELF
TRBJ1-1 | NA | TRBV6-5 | ASSGEYTEAF
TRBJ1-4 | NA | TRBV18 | ASSRSVTTTNEKLF
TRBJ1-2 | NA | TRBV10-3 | AIKGSTGGLGSYGYT
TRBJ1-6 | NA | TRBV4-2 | ASSQVTGETTGSPLH
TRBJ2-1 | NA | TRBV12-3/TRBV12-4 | ASIQGRYNEQF
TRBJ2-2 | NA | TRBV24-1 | ATSEATGRDTGELF
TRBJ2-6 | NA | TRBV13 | ASSMGRGSLSGANVLT
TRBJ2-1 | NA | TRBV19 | ATVARGYNEQF
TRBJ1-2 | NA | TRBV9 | ASSSYGYT
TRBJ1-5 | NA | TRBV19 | ASSIGQGLLPQH
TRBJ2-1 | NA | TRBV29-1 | SVDRQGGGNEQF